The text below deals with one T cell receptor (beta chain). Its antigen is undetermined. This record comes from a study of cytomegalovirus exposure and HLA in healthy donors. Samples came from healthy bone marrow donors. This PCR relied on a set of 60 Vbeta primers and 13 Jbeta primers. Clones were read by immunoSEQ multiplex PCR, and TCRdb kept only the in-frame ones, dropping some. This table has 95,000 to 100,000 clones, 76% appearing once. Study-level results: For most TCR beta V segments, an earlier analysis put the productive rate at about 87% or about 30% of the time. Immune exposure data for these donors was limited to CMV serostatus. It was 164 TCR beta chains that were listed as cytomegalovirus-associated.

This sequence originates from a man aged 40-50 years in good health and CMV-seronegative. The sequenced sample consisted of PBMCs.

CDR3 DNA: TGTGCCAGCAGTTTACTTGGGCGGGAGGGGGTCACCGGGGAGCTGTTTTTT. Amino acid sequence: CASSLLGREGVTGELFF. The chain links TRBV28 to TRBJ2-2; 9 nucleotides align to TRBD2. V shed 2 bases, J shed 4 bases, and the junction held 8 bases outside the gene matches. Germline loops: CDR1 MDHEN, CDR2 SYDVKM. There are 17 residues in the CDR3.